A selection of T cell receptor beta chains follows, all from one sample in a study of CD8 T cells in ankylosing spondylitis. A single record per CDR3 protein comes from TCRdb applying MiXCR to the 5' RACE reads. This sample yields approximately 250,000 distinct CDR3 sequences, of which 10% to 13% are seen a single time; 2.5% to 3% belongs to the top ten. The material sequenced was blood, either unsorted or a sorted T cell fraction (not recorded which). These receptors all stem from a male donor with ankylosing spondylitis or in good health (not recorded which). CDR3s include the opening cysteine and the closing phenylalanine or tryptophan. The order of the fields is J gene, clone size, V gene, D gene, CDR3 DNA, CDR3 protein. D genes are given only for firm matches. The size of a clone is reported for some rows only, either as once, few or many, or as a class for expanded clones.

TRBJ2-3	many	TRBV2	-	TGTGCCAGCAGGAGAATAGATACGCAGTATTTT	CASRRIDTQYF
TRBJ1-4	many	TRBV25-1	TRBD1	TGTGCCAGCAGTGTTGGGACAGGTACTAATGAAAAACTGTTTTTT	CASSVGTGTNEKLFF
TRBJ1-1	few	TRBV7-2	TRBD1	TGTGCCAGCAGCTTTGACAGGGATAGTTTAACTGAAGCTTTCTTT	CASSFDRDSLTEAFF
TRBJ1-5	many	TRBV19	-	TGTGCCAGTAGTATAGACAGGGACCAGCCCCAGCATTTT	CASSIDRDQPQHF
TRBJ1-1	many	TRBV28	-	TGTGCCAGCAGCATCAGGGTGAACACTGAAGCTTTCTTT	CASSIRVNTEAFF
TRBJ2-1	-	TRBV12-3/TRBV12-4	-	TGTGCCATATTCGGGGAGGGGGTCGAGGAGCAGTTCTTC	CAIFGEGVEEQFF
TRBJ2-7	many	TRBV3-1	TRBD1	TGTGCCAGCAGCCAATTCGGGACAGGGGACTACGAGCAGTACTTC	CASSQFGTGDYEQYF
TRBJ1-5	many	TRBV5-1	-	TGCGCCAGCAGCTTGATGCCAAATCAGCCCCAGCATTTT	CASSLMPNQPQHF
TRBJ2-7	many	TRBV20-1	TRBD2	TGCAGTGCTTGGAAGCGGGAGGGCCGCGGCGAGCAGTACTTC	CSAWKREGRGEQYF
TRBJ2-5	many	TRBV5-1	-	TGCGCCAGCAGCTTGGGCGCAGGGATGGAGACCCAGTACTTC	CASSLGAGMETQYF
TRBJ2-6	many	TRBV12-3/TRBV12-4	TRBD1	TGTGCCAGCAGATCTCGGACAGGGTGGGTCTCTGGGGCCAACGTCCTGACTTTC	CASRSRTGWVSGANVLTF
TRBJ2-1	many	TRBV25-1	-	TGTGCCAGCAGTGCCTCTGGTGAGCAGTTCTTC	CASSASGEQFF
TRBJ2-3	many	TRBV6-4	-	TGTGCCAGCAGTGTTTACAGGACAGATACGCAGTATTTT	CASSVYRTDTQYF
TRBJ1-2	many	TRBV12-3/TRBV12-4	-	TGTGCCAGCAGTTTTGGGGGAGGGGGGTATGGCTACACCTTC	CASSFGGGGYGYTF
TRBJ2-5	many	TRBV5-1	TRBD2	TGCGCCAGCAGCCCGGGTCGCGGACTAGAGGTAGAGACCCAGTACTTC	CASSPGRGLEVETQYF
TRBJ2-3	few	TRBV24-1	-	TGTGCCACCAGTGATTTAAGGGGCGGAGGATTCACAGATACGCAGTATTTT	CATSDLRGGGFTDTQYF
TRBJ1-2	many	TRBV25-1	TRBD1	TGTGCCAGCAGTGCGGGACAGGGTGACTATGGCTACACCTTC	CASSAGQGDYGYTF
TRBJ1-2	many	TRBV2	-	TGTGCCAGCAGGCCAGGAACCTATGGCTACACCTTC	CASRPGTYGYTF
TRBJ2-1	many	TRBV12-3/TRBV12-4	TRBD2	TGTGCCAGCAGTCTCCTAGCGGGGGAGCAGTTCTTC	CASSLLAGEQFF
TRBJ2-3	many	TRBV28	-	TGTGCCAGCGACGACAGCACAGATACGCAGTATTTT	CASDDSTDTQYF
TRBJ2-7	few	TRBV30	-	TGTGCCTGGAGTCCGGGTCAATACTACGAGCAGTACTTC	CAWSPGQYYEQYF
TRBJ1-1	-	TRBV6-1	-	TGTGCCAGCACACCGAGACAGGTTAGGAGCCCGTGCAACACACGTGAAGCTTTCTTT	CASTPRQVRSPCNTREAFF
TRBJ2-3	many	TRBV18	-	TGTGCCAGCTCACCTGAAGCAGATACGCAGTATTTT	CASSPEADTQYF
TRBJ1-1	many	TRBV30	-	TGTGCCCGGGAGGCAGGTTTGAACACTGAAGCTTTCTTT	CAREAGLNTEAFF